This TCR beta chain appears in the sequencing data of a study of CD8+CD57+ T cells in acquired aplastic anemia. Study-level information: The sorted CD4+ and CD8+ cells yielded an average around 3 ug of DNA. CD4+ cells from healthy donors averaged approximately 11 million reads. Study-wide findings and caveats: Common to patients and controls were twenty-nine CD8+ CDR3 sequences. Patients versus controls showed no significant CD8+ Simpson's diversity difference.

The CDR3 length is 15 residues. The germline V gene has CDR1 SNHLY and CDR2 FYNNEI. V dropped 7 bases and J dropped 9 bases, with 19 bases sitting between them. About this clonotype itself: What it binds is not known.

TCR beta VDJ and CDR3 were profiled, and genomic DNA was the template. TCRdb analysed the reads with MiXCR anew, one entry per CDR3 protein. The table shows a few hundred thousand distinct CDR3 sequences, with around 60% occurring only once. The sequencing sample was made of sorted CD4+, CD8+, or CD8+CD57+ T cells (not recorded which) from PBMCs. The clonotype was recovered from a human donor in good health. J is TRBJ1-6 and V is TRBV2; maybe TRBD1 (6 bases). CDR3: CASTGWGAGTSPLHF. CDR3 nucleotide sequence: TGTGCCAGCACCGGGTGGGGGGCCGGCACTTCACCCCTCCACTTT.